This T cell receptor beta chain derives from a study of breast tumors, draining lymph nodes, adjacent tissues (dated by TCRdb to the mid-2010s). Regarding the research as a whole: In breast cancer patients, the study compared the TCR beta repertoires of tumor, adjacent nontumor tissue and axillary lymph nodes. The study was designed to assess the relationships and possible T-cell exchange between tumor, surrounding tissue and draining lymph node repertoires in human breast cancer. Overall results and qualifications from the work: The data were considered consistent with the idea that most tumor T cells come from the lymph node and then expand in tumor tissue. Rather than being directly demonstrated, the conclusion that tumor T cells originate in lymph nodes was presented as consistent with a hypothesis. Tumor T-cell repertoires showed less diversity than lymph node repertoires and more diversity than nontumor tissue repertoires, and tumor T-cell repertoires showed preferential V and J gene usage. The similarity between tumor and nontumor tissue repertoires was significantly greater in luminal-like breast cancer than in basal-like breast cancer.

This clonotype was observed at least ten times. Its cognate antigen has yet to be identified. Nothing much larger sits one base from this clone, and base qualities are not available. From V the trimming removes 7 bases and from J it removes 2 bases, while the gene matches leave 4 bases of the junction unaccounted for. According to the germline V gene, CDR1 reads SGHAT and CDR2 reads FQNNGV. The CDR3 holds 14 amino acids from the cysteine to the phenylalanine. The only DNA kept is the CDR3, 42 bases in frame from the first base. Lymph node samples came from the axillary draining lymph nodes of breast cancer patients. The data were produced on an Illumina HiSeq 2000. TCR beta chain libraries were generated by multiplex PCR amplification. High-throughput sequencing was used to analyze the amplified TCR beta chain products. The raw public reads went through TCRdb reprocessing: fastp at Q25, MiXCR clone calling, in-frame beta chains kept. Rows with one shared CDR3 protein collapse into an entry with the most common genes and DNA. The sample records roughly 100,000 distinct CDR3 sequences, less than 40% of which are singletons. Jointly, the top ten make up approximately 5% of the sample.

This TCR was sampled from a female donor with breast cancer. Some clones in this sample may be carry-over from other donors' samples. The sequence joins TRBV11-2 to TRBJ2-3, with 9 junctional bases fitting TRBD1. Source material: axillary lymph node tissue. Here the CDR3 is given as CASNTGGPTDTQYF. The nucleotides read TGTGCCAGCAACACAGGGGGCCCCACAGATACGCAGTATTTT.